This T cell receptor (beta chain) was documented in a study of cytomegalovirus exposure and HLA in healthy donors (dated by TCRdb to the late 2010s). For context, the study as a whole: An earlier analysis of some 600 of the donors reported approximately 300 Gb of sequence data and around 100 million unique TCR beta sequences obtained from about 180 million T cells. In an earlier analysis of 500 to 650 of the donors, high-throughput TCR beta sequencing was used to judge whether each TCR beta V gene segment behaved as functional or pseudogenic. In a later analysis, previously published TCR beta repertoires from 550 to 700 donors were re-analyzed and high-resolution HLA genotyping was added so that TCR occurrence patterns could be studied. The study aimed to test whether cataloging public T cell receptors could reveal signatures of past pathogen exposure. Five DR-DQ haplotypes were treated as single units for association and clustering because of strong linkage in the cohort. Typing coverage differed by locus: A, B, C, DRB1 and DQB1 were typed in roughly 629-630 donors, DQA1 in about 560, DPA1 in approximately 610, and DPB1 in roughly 470. The T cell repertoires of about 700 subjects were profiled by immunosequencing and related to cytomegalovirus serostatus. Rather than using new phenotypic data, the later analysis identified candidate immune exposures from TCR beta sequences and from how often those sequences occurred across donors. The study combined high-throughput TCR immunosequencing, statistical association of individual TCRs with disease status, and machine learning to predict cytomegalovirus infection status. A later genetic analysis used genome-wide SNP genotypes for about 65% of the roughly 700 donors, treating that subset as a discovery cohort. In addition to the first cohort of 666 subjects, a separate validation cohort of approximately 120 different subjects was used. Donor age, sex, ethnicity and CMV serostatus were compiled alongside the repertoire data. Every repertoire in the discovery cohort had been generated on one and the same sequencing platform. Among some 400 genotyped donors of the cohort, an average of approximately 240,000 unique TCR beta nucleotide sequences were sequenced per donor, around a sixth of them non-productive. Of the roughly 400 genotyped donors, 75% to 85% were placed in the genetic ancestry cluster associated with self-reported Caucasian donors. HLA typing included class I and class II loci at four-digit resolution. Roughly 300 gigabases of sequencing data and 80 million or so unique TCR sequences were included in an early release covering 550 to 800 HLA-typed donors. General conclusions and limits of the study: A few of the identified cytomegalovirus-associated TCR beta chains were confirmed in vitro to be specific for cytomegalovirus antigens. According to a later analysis, most CMV-associated TCR beta chains appeared to be HLA-restricted, and the HLA associations seemed to be driven largely by CMV exposure. A further reported finding was that TCR beta sequences accurately predicted the HLA-A and HLA-B alleles for most subjects in the first cohort. A later genetic analysis reported fewer N-insertions in productive TCRs among donors in an Asian-associated ancestry cluster than the roughly 620-donor mean. An association between a missense DCLRE1C variant and V-gene and J-gene trimming of TCR beta chains was found in a later genetic analysis and replicated in an independent cohort. Cytomegalovirus status was reported to be diagnosed by the classifier with high specificity and sensitivity in both the original and validation cohorts. While some public TCRs were present in many individuals, most TCR sequences turned up only very rarely across donors. The authors suggested that the approach could potentially be generalized to other disease states and immunological phenotypes. In a later analysis, several top co-occurrence clusters were reported to appear linked to parvovirus B19, influenza, CMV and Epstein-Barr virus. Compared with equally common non-associated chains, HLA-associated TCR beta chains in a later analysis were more clonally expanded and had lower generation probabilities. In this cohort, only TCR beta chains were sequenced, and detectable features were limited by the absence of alpha or paired-chain data. Some IMGT-functional V segments, including TRBV6-2 and TRBV6-3, could not be distinguished by the 87-base-pair reads and were therefore excluded. Broadly in line with IMGT annotations, most TCR beta V segments showed up in productive rearrangements about 87% or about 30% of the time in an earlier analysis of several hundred of the donors. Linkage disequilibrium might explain the correlated functional status among segregating V segments, but an unknown experimental factor could not be ruled out. Over 15 rarely observed V segments, including chromosome 9 orphons, were excluded from the earlier analysis of approximately 500 of the donors because counts were too low. A cluster of highly shared sequence variants was judged likely to represent a technical artifact of the sequencing pipeline. Sequencing depth was assumed to be roughly uniform across donors in the presence/absence analyses, though that assumption may not hold. Because some donors lacked HLA typing at each locus, the association tests relied only on the typed subset. According to a later analysis, TCR association rates differed among HLA loci, with DRB1 alleles showing the most associated TCRs and HLA-C alleles showing the fewest. The only immune exposure information available for the cohort was CMV serostatus. In a later analysis, some 17,000 TCR beta sequences were associated with specific HLA alleles at a false discovery rate of 0.05. When HLA alleles, especially DR and DQ, strongly co-occurred, attributing TCR associations to individual alleles was difficult. The study gave a list of under 200 TCR beta chains associated with cytomegalovirus.

Of note for this clone: Its specific antigen is unknown. Base-call qualities are not available, and no considerably larger clone is one nucleotide away.

In total, approximately 700 healthy bone marrow donors made up the cohort. At the time of sampling, all cohort members were nominally healthy, though unrecorded immune exposures were likely present. The donor tested CMV seropositive, placing the donor among the approximately 310 seropositive members of the cohort. Each donor provided a peripheral blood sample, and peripheral blood mononuclear cells were used for TCR beta sequencing. The Qiagen DNeasy Blood Extraction Kit was used to extract genomic DNA from the blood cell samples. CDR3 length: 14 amino acids, cysteine to phenylalanine. Only the CDR3 region is kept as DNA, spanning 42 bases read in frame from base 1. For this chain, trimming is 6 bases at the V end and 5 bases at the J end, and the number of junction bases without a gene match is 5. The germline V gene specifies SNHLY as CDR1 and FYNNEI as CDR2. Library generation was performed with the immunoSEQ multiplex PCR assay. The multiplex PCR relied on a mix of 60 forward primers for TCR Vbeta segments and 13 reverse primers for TCR Jbeta segments. The CDR3 region of rearranged TCR beta genes was amplified from genomic DNA by a multiplex PCR assay. The amplified TCR beta libraries were sequenced on the Illumina HiSeq System as 87-base-pair reads. As for the authors' bioinformatics: In a later analysis, 80 million or so unique TCR beta chains were counted across the 500 to 700 repertoires, and roughly 11 million of these chains were shared by at least two donors. Raw reads were error-corrected and collapsed into unique sequences by a nearest-neighbor algorithm in which closely related sequences were merged to remove PCR and sequencing errors. Alignment of CDR3 sequences to IMGT reference sequences was used to assign V, D and J gene segments. For a sequence to be retained, at least a six-nucleotide match to both a V gene segment and a J gene segment was required. Rearrangements were classified as productive when the CDR3 lacked stop codons and remained in frame with V and J, and all other rearrangements were classified as non-productive. Following IMGT convention, CDR3 was defined as the stretch from the second conserved V-encoded cysteine to the conserved J-encoded phenylalanine. In an earlier analysis of 550 to 650 of the donors, sequences lacking an unambiguous match to a single V gene segment were excluded. In an earlier analysis of some 590 of the donors, V segments were called functional above 56.7% productive rearrangements and were called segregating when the between-donor standard deviation exceeded 5%. A statistical classification framework was developed to diagnose cytomegalovirus status using the catalog of TCR beta chain sequences. V and J gene assignment, in a later analysis, came from comparing TCR nucleotide sequences with IMGT/GENE-DB human TR gene sequences. In a later analysis, CDR3 sequences and most-parsimonious VDJ recombination scenarios were assigned using the TCRdist pipeline. A later analysis defined each TCR beta chain by its CDR3 amino acid sequence plus V-gene family, and excluded reads lacking a unique V-gene family. A later analysis removed nearly 600 highly shared, low-generation-probability nucleotide sequences to deal with suspected cross-contamination and a sequencing artifact. A later analysis calculated a clonal expansion index for each public chain from normalized within-repertoire ranks of inferred template counts. In a later analysis, generation probabilities were computed using a VDJ recombination model fitted to out-of-frame rearrangements, and the results were checked against IGoR. Hypergeometric tests were used in a later analysis to score TCR-TCR, TCR-HLA and TCR-CMV co-occurrence, with a repertoire-size bias correction applied to the TCR pairs. False discovery rates were estimated in a later analysis by permuting HLA or CMV assignments 20 times. In a later analysis, co-occurring TCRs were grouped using DBSCAN, and TCRdist sequence similarity was added for clustering within HLA-allele-positive subsets. Co-occurrence clustering excluded repertoires with fewer than 30,000 or more than 120,000 public chains, plus five with anomalous nucleotide sharing. In TCRdb, the immuneACCESS table is reduced to in-frame sequences with V and J assigned. These tables do not hold every clone; where another copy was compared, an unresolved V gene accounts for under half, and the others remain unexplained. The DNA gave D and trimming, while V, J and clone size come from that table. This sample holds more than 200,000 clones; roughly 80% were observed only once. Jointly, the top ten make up approximately 5.7% of the sample.

The rearrangement joined TRBV2 to TRBJ1-1; 11 central nucleotides agree with TRBD1. The sequence was obtained from a middle-aged man in good health and CMV-seropositive. Sequenced: PBMCs. The DNA is as follows: TGTGCCAGCAGGGACAGGGGGCCGGTAACTGAAGCTTTCTTT. Translated, this is CASRDRGPVTEAFF.